A single T cell receptor beta chain is shown here with its context. V was trimmed by 0 bases and J by 8 bases, leaving 14 bases between them. This CDR3 is 15 amino acids long. In germline, CDR1 is ENHRY, CDR2 SYGVKD. The TCR beta repertoire was assessed by survey-level immunoSEQ sequencing. Produced via immunoSEQ multiplex PCR; TCRdb's table is partial and in-frame only. The profile shows approximately 70,000 clones, around 95% of them singletons. V usage is TRBV10-3 and J usage is TRBJ2-1; D call uncertain. The sequencing input was PBMCs. This TCR derives from a man aged 35 to 55 with rheumatoid arthritis. The CDR3 DNA is TGTGCCATCAGTGAGTCGACCTTCCTCAGCGATGAGCAGTTCTTC. It encodes CAISESTFLSDEQFF.